This passage covers 15 T cell receptor beta chains from one sample sequenced in a study of T cells expressing NK-cell markers. TCRdb reworked the 5' RACE reads into one entry per CDR3 protein, no DNA. The sample holds some 450,000 distinct CDR3 sequences. The sequenced sample consisted of blood T cells: a sorted CD56 or NKG2C T cell subset, CD4+ or CD8+ T cells, or bulk PBMC T cells (not recorded which). All receptors derive from a woman between 18 and 75 years old in good health.

This chain links TRBV12-3 or TRBV12-4 with TRBJ2-4; TCRdb's assignment of TRBD2 cannot be checked, as there is no DNA. The CDR3 totals 13 residues. This CDR3 is CASSLEGLDIQYF.

The chain has TRBV4-3 and TRBJ2-7; TCRdb picks TRBD1, but there is no DNA to check that call. Germline V gene data show CDR1 as LGHNA and CDR2 as YSLEER. This CDR3 is built from 16 residues. This CDR3 is CASSQEGSPPSYEQYF.

The CDR3: CASSNRGVGANVLTF. The chain joins TRBV19 to TRBJ2-6; absent DNA, TCRdb's TRBD1 call cannot be checked. The length of the CDR3 is 15 residues. Germline values: CDR1 LNHDA, CDR2 SQIVND (reference sequence).

V is TRBV5-1 and J is TRBJ1-4; TCRdb selects TRBD1, and the lack of DNA leaves this call unchecked. This CDR3 has 15 residues. Germline V CDR1 and CDR2: SGHRS, YFSETQ. The CDR3 loop is CASSSRGGAGEKLFF.

The chain links TRBV5-6 to TRBJ2-1; TCRdb picks TRBD2, but there is no DNA to check that call. CDR3 size: 16 residues. Germline V gene lookup returns CDR1 SGHDT and CDR2 YYEEEE. CDR3 region: CASSLVSSGGAGEQFF.

The V gene is TRBV7-9, the J gene TRBJ2-7. CDR1 is SEHNR and CDR2 is FQNEAQ in the germline V gene (reference sequence). This CDR3 region has 12 residues. CDR3 amino acids: CASSFNSYEQYF.

The rearrangement joins TRBV6-1 to TRBJ1-3. The CDR3 totals 14 residues. From germline, CDR1 is MNHNS and CDR2 SASEGT. This chain's CDR3 is CASSDPLDGNTIYF.

The genes are TRBV7-9 and TRBJ2-5; the D call of TRBD2 rests on TCRdb alone, since no DNA is present to check it. The CDR3 loop spans 16 amino acids. Germline CDR1 reads SEHNR; CDR2 reads FQNEAQ (reference sequence). This chain's CDR3 is CASSLISLAVQETQYF. Complete variable domain (other parts from reference TRBV7-9 and TRBJ2-5): DTGVSQNPRHKITKRGQNVTFRCDPISEHNRLYWYRQTLGQGPEFLTYFQNEAQLEKSRLLSDRFSAERPKGSFSTLEIQRTEQGDSAMYLCASSLISLAVQETQYFGPGTRLLVL.

This sequence joins TRBV29-1 and TRBJ2-2; TCRdb's D call of TRBD2 is untestable without DNA. Germline CDR1 and CDR2: SQVTM and ANQGSEA. This CDR3 is 11 amino acids long. CDR3 sequence: CSVRASGELFF.

This sequence joins TRBV15 and TRBJ2-5; TCRdb reports TRBD1, a call that lacks DNA to check it against. Germline V lookup: CDR1 LNHNV, CDR2 YYDKDF (reference sequence). The CDR3 is 16 residues long. CDR3 sequence: CATSRGGASPQETQYF.

V and J are TRBV7-9 and TRBJ2-1; with no DNA, the TCRdb D assignment of TRBD2 cannot be verified. Per the germline V gene, CDR1 is SEHNR and CDR2 is FQNEAQ (reference sequence). CDR3 length: 16 residues. CDR3 sequence reads: CASSLFASGRSHEQFF.

The chain has TRBV5-4 and TRBJ2-1; TCRdb picks TRBD2, but there is no DNA to check that call. The CDR3 consists of 15 residues. CDR1 and CDR2 from the germline V gene are SGHNT and YYREEE (reference sequence). The CDR3 sequence is CASSLASGSYNEQFF.

The chain employs TRBV7-8 and TRBJ1-4; TCRdb picks TRBD1, but there is no DNA to check that call. CDR1 is SGHVS and CDR2 is FQNEAQ in the germline V gene. CDR3 length equals 16 residues. The CDR3 here is CASSSQGIGTNEKLFF.

The chain links TRBV12-5 to TRBJ2-2; TCRdb calls TRBD2, which cannot be checked without DNA. The CDR3 covers 17 residues. Germline-derived CDR1 and CDR2 are LGHNT and FRNRAP. The CDR3 reads CASGLGASGRNTGELFF.

V gene TRBV20-1 combines with J gene TRBJ2-3. CDR1 and CDR2 from the germline V gene are DFQATT and SNEGSKA (reference sequence). CDR3 size: 13 residues. Here the CDR3 reads CSASGIGTDTQYF.